This T cell receptor (beta chain) was sequenced for a study of cytomegalovirus exposure and HLA in healthy donors. The CDR3 runs 13 residues. Germline CDR1 reads SGHTA; CDR2 reads FQGNSA. 13 Jbeta primers and 60 Vbeta primers were used for the PCR. Generated by immunoSEQ multiplex PCR, the TCRdb table keeps only in-frame clones and is missing some. Of about 160,000 clones in the sample, more than 80% are singletons; the top ten hold approximately 2%. As regards this clone: The junction shows a germline mismatch at one end, possibly a read error.

The sequencing input was PBMCs. This chain joins TRBV7-2 and TRBJ1-2, with D possibly being TRBD1 (5 bases). The source is a woman between 18 and 29 years old in good health and CMV-seronegative. CDR3 amino acids: CAGSSPQGTGYTF. In DNA, the CDR3 is TGTGCCGGCAGCTCTCCCCAGGGAACGGGCTACACCTTC.